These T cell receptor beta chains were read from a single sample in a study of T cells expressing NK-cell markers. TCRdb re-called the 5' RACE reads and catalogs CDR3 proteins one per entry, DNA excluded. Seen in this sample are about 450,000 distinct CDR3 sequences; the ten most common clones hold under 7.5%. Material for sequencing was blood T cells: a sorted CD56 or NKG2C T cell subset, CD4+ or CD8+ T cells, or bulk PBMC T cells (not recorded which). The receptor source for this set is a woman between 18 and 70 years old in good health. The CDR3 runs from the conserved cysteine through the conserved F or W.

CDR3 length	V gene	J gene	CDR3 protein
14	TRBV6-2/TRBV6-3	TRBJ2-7	CASSAGTGTYEQYF
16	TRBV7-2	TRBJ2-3	CASSENTGGPRHTQYF
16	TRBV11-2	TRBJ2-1	CASSPTGTRTYNEQFF
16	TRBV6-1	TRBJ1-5	CASSARDRSGNQPQHF
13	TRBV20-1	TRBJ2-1	CSARPLYYNEQFF
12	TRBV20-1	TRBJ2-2	CSASQDTGELFF
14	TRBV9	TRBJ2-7	CAGSPGQDAYEQYF
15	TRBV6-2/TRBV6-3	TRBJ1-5	CASRNPVYSNQPQHF
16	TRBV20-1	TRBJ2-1	CSARDLGTSTGNEQFF
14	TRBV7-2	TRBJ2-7	CASSSGGFSYEQYF
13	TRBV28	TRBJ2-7	CASSLPGQGAQYF
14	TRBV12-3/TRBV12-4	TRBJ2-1	CASRDSSSYNEQFF
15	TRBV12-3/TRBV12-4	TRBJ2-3	CASSRSSAATDTQYF
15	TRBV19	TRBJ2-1	CASSTPGPAYNEQFF
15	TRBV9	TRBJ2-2	CASSVEGDFAGELFF
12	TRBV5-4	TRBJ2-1	CASNLYQEEQFF
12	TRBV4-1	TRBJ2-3	CASSQAWDTQYF
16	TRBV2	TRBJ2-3	CASSEALTSGTDTQYF
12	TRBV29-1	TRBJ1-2	CSVGGGPYGYTF
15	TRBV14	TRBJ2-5	CASSQRGRLQETQYF
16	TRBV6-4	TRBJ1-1	CASSVQGGKGGTEAFF
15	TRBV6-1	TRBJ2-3	CASSGDRGSTDTQYF
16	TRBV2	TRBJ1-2	CASSESGPYLPYGYTF
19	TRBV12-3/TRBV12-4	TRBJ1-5	CASSLSVRFPGGRNQPQHF
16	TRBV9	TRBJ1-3	CASSVEQAGFGNTIYF
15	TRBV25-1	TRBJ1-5	CASSETGGGNQPQHF
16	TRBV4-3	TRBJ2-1	CASSQDVSSSYNEQFF
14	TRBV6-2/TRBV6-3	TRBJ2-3	CASSLWGTTDTQYF
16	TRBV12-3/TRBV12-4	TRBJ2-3	CASSQGALLRSDTQYF
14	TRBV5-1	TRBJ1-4	CASSLGTTNEKLFF
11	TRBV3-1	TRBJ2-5	CASRVWETQYF
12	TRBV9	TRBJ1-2	CASSTNREGYTF
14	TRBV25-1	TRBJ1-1	CASSDGGSNTEAFF
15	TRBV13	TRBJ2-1	CASRFSLAGGNEQFF
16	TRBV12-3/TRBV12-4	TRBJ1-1	CASSPPGQGRNTEAFF
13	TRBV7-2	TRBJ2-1	CASSLVLIDEQFF
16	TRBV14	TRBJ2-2	CASSRPGLASTGELFF
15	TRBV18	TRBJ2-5	CASSPRVGPGETQYF
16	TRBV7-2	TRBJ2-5	CASSSRLAGNQETQYF
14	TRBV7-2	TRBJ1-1	CASRQTGMNTEAFF
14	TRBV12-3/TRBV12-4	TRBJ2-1	CASDGGGPFHEQFF
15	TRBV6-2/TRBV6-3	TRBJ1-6	CASSASRSANSPLHF
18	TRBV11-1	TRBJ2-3	CASSFTGGTVTSTDTQYF
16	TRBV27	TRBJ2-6	CASTPSVPAGANVLTF
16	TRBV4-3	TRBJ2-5	CASSPHPIGQGETQYF
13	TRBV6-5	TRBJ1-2	CASSYRRSYGYTF
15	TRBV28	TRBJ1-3	CASSLGSYSGNTIYF
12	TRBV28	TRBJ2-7	CASSRVTYEQYF
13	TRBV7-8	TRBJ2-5	CASSLAETETQYF
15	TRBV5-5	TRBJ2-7	CASSPSGDRTYEQYF
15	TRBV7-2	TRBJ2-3	CASSLELAGRDTQYF
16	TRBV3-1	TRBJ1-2	CASSQGTGGNNYGYTF
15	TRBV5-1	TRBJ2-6	CASSFRDSGANVLTF